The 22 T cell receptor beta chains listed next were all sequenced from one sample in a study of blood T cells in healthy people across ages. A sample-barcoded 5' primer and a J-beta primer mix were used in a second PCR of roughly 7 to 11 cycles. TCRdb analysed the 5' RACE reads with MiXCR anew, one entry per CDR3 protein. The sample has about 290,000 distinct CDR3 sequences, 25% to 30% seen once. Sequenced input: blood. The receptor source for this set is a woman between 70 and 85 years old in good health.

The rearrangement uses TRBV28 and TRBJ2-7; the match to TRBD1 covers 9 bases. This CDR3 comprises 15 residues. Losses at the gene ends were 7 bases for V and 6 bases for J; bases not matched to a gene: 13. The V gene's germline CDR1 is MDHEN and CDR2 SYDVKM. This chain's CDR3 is CASTYPGQGFAEQYF. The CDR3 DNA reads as TGTGCCAGCACCTACCCCGGACAGGGGTTTGCCGAGCAGTACTTC.

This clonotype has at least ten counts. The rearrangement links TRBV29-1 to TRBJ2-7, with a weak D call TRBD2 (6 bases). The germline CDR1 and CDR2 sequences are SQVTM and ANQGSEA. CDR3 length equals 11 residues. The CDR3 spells CSAIREREQYF. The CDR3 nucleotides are TGCTCCGCTATCCGGGAGCGTGAGCAGTACTTC.

The CDR3 region has the DNA TGCAGCGTGAGGACTCCATCAGGGACCCAGTACTTC. Translated, it gives CSVRTPSGTQYF. The gene calls are TRBV29-1 and TRBJ2-5, with a tentative D call TRBD2 (5 bases). The CDR3 is 12 residues long. The ends were cut back, 6 bases at V and 7 bases at J, with 15 bases in the middle. Germline V gives CDR1 SQVTM, CDR2 ANQGSEA. The whole variable domain, filled in from reference TRBV29-1 and TRBJ2-5, reads SAVISQKPSRDICQRGTSLTIQCQVDSQVTMMFWYRQQPGQSLTLIATANQGSEATYESGFVIDKFPISRPNLTFSTLTVSNMSPEDSSIYLCSVRTPSGTQYFGPGTRLLVL.

CDR3 sequence (DNA): TGTGCCAGCAGCCTGTCATTCTACAATGAGCAGTTCTTC. Translating it yields CASSLSFYNEQFF. The J gene is TRBJ2-1, the V gene TRBV14; D not certain. Looked up from germline, CDR1 is SGHDN and CDR2 is FVKESK. The CDR3 runs to 13 residues. Trimming shortened V by 4 bases and J by 3 bases, and 7 bases separated the two germline ends. The variable domain in full, completed from reference TRBV14 and TRBJ2-1, reads EAGVTQFPSHSVIEKGQTVTLRCDPISGHDNLYWYRRVMGKEIKFLLHFVKESKQDESGMPNNRFLAERTGGTYSTLKVQPAELEDSGVYFCASSLSFYNEQFFGPGTRLTVL.

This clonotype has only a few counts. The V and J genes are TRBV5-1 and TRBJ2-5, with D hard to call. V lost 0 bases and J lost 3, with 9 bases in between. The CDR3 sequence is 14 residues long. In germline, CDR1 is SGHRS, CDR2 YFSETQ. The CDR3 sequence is CASSLGHVEETQYF. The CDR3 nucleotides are TGCGCCAGCAGCTTGGGACACGTTGAAGAGACCCAGTACTTC.

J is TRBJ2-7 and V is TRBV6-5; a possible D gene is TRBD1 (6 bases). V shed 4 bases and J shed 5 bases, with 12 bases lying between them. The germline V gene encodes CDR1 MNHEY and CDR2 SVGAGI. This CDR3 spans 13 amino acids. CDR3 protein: CASSSTGSNEQYF. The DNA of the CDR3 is TGTGCCAGCAGTTCAACAGGGAGCAACGAGCAGTACTTC.

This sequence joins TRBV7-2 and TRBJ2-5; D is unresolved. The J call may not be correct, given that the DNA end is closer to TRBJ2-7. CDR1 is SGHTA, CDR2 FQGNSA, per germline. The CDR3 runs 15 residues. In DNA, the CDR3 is TGTGCCAGCAGCTTAGACGCCTCTCCCTTTTACGAGCAGTACTTC. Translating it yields CASSLDASPFYEQYF.

This chain's CDR3 is CASSIGLAVSYNEQFF. The DNA for the CDR3 is TGTGCCAGCAGCATCGGACTAGCGGTTTCCTACAATGAGCAGTTCTTC. The chain has TRBV9 and TRBJ2-1; 10 nucleotides align to TRBD2. This CDR3 has 16 residues. V lost 4 bases to trimming and J lost 1 base; unmatched junction nucleotides: 5. Looked up from germline, CDR1 is SGDLS and CDR2 is YYNGEE.

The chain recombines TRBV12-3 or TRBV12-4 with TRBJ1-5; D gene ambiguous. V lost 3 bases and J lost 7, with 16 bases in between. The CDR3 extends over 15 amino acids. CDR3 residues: CASSLKGGVGQPQHF. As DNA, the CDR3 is TGTGCCAGCAGTTTGAAGGGCGGCGTGGGCCAGCCCCAGCATTTT.

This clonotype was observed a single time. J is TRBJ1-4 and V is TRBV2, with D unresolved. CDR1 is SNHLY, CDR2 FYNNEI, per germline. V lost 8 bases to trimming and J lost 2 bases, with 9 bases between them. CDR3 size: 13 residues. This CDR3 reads CASGPRTNEKLFF. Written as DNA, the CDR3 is TGTGCCAGCGGGCCACGGACTAATGAAAAACTGTTTTTT. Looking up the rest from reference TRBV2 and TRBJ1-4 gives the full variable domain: EPEVTQTPSHQVTQMGQEVILRCVPISNHLYFYWYRQILGQKVEFLVSFYNNEISEKSEIFDDQFSVERPDGSNFTLKIRSTKLEDSAMYFCASGPRTNEKLFFGSGTQLSVL.

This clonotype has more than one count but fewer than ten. CDR3 sequence reads: CSARTGPPGTPLHF. In nucleotides, the CDR3 is TGCAGTGCCCGGACAGGGCCCCCAGGAACACCCCTCCACTTT. The rearrangement links TRBV20-1 to TRBJ1-6; 8 nucleotides align to TRBD1. Germline V gives CDR1 DFQATT, CDR2 SNEGSKA (reference sequence). The CDR3 is 14 residues long. With 6 bases clipped from V and 11 bases from J, the junction kept 12 bases outside the gene matches.

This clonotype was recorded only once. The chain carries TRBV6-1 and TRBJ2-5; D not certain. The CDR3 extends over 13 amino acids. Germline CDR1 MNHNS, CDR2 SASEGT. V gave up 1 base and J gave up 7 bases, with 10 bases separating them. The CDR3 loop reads CASSEETLRTQYF. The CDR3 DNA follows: TGTGCCAGCAGTGAAGAGACCTTAAGGACCCAGTACTTC.

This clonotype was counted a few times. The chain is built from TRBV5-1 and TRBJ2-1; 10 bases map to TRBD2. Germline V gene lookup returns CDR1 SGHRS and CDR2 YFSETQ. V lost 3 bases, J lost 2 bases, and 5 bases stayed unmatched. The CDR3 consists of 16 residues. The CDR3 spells CASSWPLAGAYNEQFF. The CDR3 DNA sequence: TGCGCCAGCAGCTGGCCCCTAGCGGGGGCCTACAATGAGCAGTTCTTC.

The CDR3 here is CSANDPRSYGYTF. The CDR3 DNA is TGCAGTGCTAATGACCCCCGCAGCTATGGCTACACCTTC. The chain uses TRBV20-1 and TRBJ1-2, with D hard to call. Trimming removed 4 bases from V and 4 bases from J, with 13 bases in between. Per germline, CDR1 DFQATT and CDR2 SNEGSKA (reference sequence). This CDR3 has 13 amino acids.

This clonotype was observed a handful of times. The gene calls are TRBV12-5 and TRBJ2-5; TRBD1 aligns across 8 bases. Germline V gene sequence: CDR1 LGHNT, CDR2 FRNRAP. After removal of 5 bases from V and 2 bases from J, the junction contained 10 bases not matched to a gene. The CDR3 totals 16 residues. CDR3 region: CASGMDRVNTQETQYF. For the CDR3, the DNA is TGTGCTAGTGGTATGGACAGGGTGAATACACAAGAGACCCAGTACTTC.

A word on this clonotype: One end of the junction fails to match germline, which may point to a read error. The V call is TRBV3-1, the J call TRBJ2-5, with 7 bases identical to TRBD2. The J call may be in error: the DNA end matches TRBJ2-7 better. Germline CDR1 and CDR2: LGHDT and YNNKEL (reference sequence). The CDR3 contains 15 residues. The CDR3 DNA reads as TGTGCCAGCAGCCAAGCTGTGCGGGGGTCCTCCGAGCAGTACTTC. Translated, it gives CASSQAVRGSSEQYF.

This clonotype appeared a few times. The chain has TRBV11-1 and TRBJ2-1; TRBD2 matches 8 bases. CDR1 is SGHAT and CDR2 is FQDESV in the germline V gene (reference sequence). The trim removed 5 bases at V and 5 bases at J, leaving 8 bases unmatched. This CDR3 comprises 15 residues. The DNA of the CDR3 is TGTGCCAGCAGCCAAACTAGCGGCGGGGACAATGAGCAGTTCTTC. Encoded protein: CASSQTSGGDNEQFF.

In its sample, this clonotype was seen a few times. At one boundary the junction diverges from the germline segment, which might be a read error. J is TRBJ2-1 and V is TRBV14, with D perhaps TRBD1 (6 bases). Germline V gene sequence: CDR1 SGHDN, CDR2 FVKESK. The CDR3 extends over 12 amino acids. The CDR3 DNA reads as TGTGCCAGCGGCCAAGGGGGTATCAACCAGTTCTTC. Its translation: CASGQGGINQFF.

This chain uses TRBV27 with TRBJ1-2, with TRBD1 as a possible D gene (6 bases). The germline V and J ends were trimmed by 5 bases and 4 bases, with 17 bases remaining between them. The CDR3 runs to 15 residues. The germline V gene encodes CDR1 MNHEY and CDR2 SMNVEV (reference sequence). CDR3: CASSVRRGESYGYTF. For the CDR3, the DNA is TGTGCCAGCAGTGTACGCAGGGGTGAGAGCTATGGCTACACCTTC.

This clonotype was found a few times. The CDR3 reads CSANAGLNTEAFF. CDR3 sequence (DNA): TGCAGTGCTAACGCAGGGCTAAACACTGAAGCTTTCTTT. The V gene is TRBV20-1, the J gene TRBJ1-1, with D possibly being TRBD1 (5 bases). V gave up 4 bases and J gave up 2 bases, with 11 bases separating them. The CDR3 contains 13 residues. The germline V gene encodes CDR1 DFQATT and CDR2 SNEGSKA (reference sequence).

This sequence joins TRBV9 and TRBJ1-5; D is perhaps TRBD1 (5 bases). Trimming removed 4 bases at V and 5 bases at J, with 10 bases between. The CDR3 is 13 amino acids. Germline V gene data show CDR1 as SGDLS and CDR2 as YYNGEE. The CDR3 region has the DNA TGTGCCAGCAGCCGGCGGGGGGATCAGCCCCAGCATTTT. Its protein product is CASSRRGDQPQHF.

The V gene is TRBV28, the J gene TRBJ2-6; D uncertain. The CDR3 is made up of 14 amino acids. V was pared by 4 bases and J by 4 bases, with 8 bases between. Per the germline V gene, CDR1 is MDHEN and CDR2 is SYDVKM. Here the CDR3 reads CASSSAYGANVLTF. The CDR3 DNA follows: TGTGCCAGCAGTTCGGCCTACGGGGCCAACGTCCTGACTTTC.